Shown below are 30 T cell receptor beta chains from a single sample sequenced in a study of T cell changes during pregnancy in multiple sclerosis. Libraries were prepared by immunoSEQ multiplex PCR; TCRdb keeps only in-frame clonotypes and omits some of them. The sample shows some 93,000 clones, 85% to 95% of them seen only once. The sample here was peripheral blood, taken after pregnancy. These TCRs come from a female donor with multiple sclerosis, enrolled in a pregnancy study.

This sequence joins TRBV5-4 and TRBJ1-4; D not certain. The CDR3 sequence is 14 residues long. Germline V gene lookup returns CDR1 SGHNT and CDR2 YYREEE (reference sequence). Trimming pared 4 bases from V and 2 bases from J, leaving 9 bases between. The CDR3 DNA reads TGTGCCAGCAGCCTTCAGGCGACTAATGAAAAACTGTTTTTT. Its protein product is CASSLQATNEKLFF. Combining the CDR3 with reference TRBV5-4 and TRBJ1-4 gives the whole variable domain ETGVTQSPTHLIKTRGQQVTLRCSSQSGHNTVSWYQQALGQGPQFIFQYYREEENGRGNFPPRFSGLQFPNYSSELNVNALELDDSALYLCASSLQATNEKLFFGSGTQLSVL.

CDR3 loop: CATKSPGNAYEQYF. In DNA form, the CDR3 reads TGTGCCACCAAATCCCCAGGGAACGCCTACGAGCAGTACTTC. V and J are TRBV19 and TRBJ2-7; D perhaps matches TRBD1 (5 bases). The CDR3 runs 14 residues. Germline V gives CDR1 LNHDA, CDR2 SQIVND (reference sequence). Trimming cost V 10 bases and J 2 bases, with 18 bases left between them.

The chain carries TRBV7-9 and TRBJ2-3, with D unresolved. Germline V CDR1 and CDR2: SEHNR, FQNEAQ (reference sequence). There are 15 residues in the CDR3. V was clipped by 2 bases and J by 2 bases, with 11 bases between them. The CDR3 DNA is TGTGCCAGCAGCTTATTCCCCGAACTCACAGATACGCAGTATTTT. Translation: CASSLFPELTDTQYF.

The chain links TRBV7-2 to TRBJ2-5, with 7 bases fitting TRBD1. The V segment lost 4 bases and the J segment 1 base; nucleotides outside the gene matches: 3. This CDR3 contains 14 residues. The germline CDR1 and CDR2 sequences are SGHTA and FQGNSA. This CDR3 reads CASSSNRGQETQYF. The CDR3 DNA follows: TGTGCCAGCAGCTCCAACAGGGGCCAAGAGACCCAGTACTTC.

The chain couples TRBV19 to TRBJ2-7, with 9 bases aligning to TRBD2. CDR1 LNHDA and CDR2 SQIVND come from the germline V gene (reference sequence). Trimming at V came to 5 bases and at J to 4 bases, leaving 9 bases not matched to a gene. This CDR3 is built from 15 residues. CDR3 residues: CASSPHSGSHYEQYF. The DNA for the CDR3 is TGTGCCAGTAGTCCTCATAGCGGGAGCCATTACGAGCAGTACTTC. Supplemented by reference TRBV19 and TRBJ2-7, the full variable domain reads DGGITQSPKYLFRKEGQNVTLSCEQNLNHDAMYWYRQDPGQGLRLIYYSQIVNDFQKGDIAEGYSVSREKKESFPLTVTSAQKNPTAFYLCASSPHSGSHYEQYFGPGTRLTVT.

The chain recombines TRBV28 with TRBJ2-4, with D tentatively TRBD1 (7 bases). The CDR3 extends over 13 amino acids. The germline gives CDR1 MDHEN, CDR2 SYDVKM. Trimming removed 6 bases from V and 7 bases from J, with 13 bases in between. The CDR3 nucleotides read TGTGCCAGCAGGGGCGCAGGGGGGAACATTCAGTACTTC. This codes for CASRGAGGNIQYF.

The rearrangement uses TRBV10-2 and TRBJ1-2; TRBD1 matches at 8 bases. V gave up 5 bases and J gave up 6 bases; unmatched junction bases: 2. The germline CDR1 and CDR2 sequences are WSHSY and SAAADI. This CDR3 comprises 12 residues. The CDR3 DNA is TGCGCCAGCAGTTTACAGGGGGATGGCTACACCTTC. It yields the protein CASSLQGDGYTF.

The V call is TRBV12-5, the J call TRBJ1-1, with D possibly matching TRBD1 (6 bases). The CDR3 loop spans 16 amino acids. Germline CDR1 reads LGHNT; CDR2 reads FRNRAP. The V end was cut by 0 bases, the J end by 6 bases, with 17 bases between. The CDR3: CASGLVGGRRGSEAFF. DNA of the CDR3: TGTGCTAGTGGTTTGGTTGGGGGACGCAGGGGATCTGAAGCTTTCTTT. Looking up the rest from reference TRBV12-5 and TRBJ1-1 gives the full variable domain: DARVTQTPRHKVTEMGQEVTMRCQPILGHNTVFWYRQTMMQGLELLAYFRNRAPLDDSGMPKDRFSAEMPDATLATLKIQPSEPRDSAVYFCASGLVGGRRGSEAFFGQGTRLTVV.

The chain recombines TRBV10-3 with TRBJ2-2; D may be TRBD1 (6 bases). Trimming removed 4 bases at V and 1 base at J, with 10 bases between. The germline V gene has CDR1 ENHRY and CDR2 SYGVKD. The CDR3 contains 15 residues. In DNA, the CDR3 is TGTGCCATCAGTGGGGGACAATTGAACACCGGGGAGCTGTTTTTT. It translates to CAISGGQLNTGELFF.

CDR3: CASSLEGQNYGYTF. In DNA, the CDR3 is TGTGCCAGCAGCTTAGAGGGGCAGAACTATGGCTACACCTTC. The rearrangement joins TRBV11-2 to TRBJ1-2, with D perhaps matching TRBD1 (5 bases). Trimming stripped 0 bases from V and 2 bases from J, with 7 bases between. From germline, CDR1 is SGHAT and CDR2 FQNNGV. This CDR3 is 14 amino acids long.

J is TRBJ2-1 and V is TRBV18, with D possibly matching TRBD2 (5 bases). Trimming removed 6 bases at V and 8 bases at J, with 11 bases between. Germline CDR1 KGHSH, CDR2 LQKENI. The CDR3 extends over 12 amino acids. DNA of the CDR3: TGTGCCAGCTCCCCTAGTAGCGATGAGCAGTTCTTC. Translated: CASSPSSDEQFF.

This clone was observed a single time. The V gene is TRBV18, the J gene TRBJ2-7, with TRBD2 matching 10 bases. Germline CDR1 KGHSH, CDR2 LQKENI. The CDR3 covers 15 residues. V lost 3 bases, J lost 3 bases, and 5 bases stayed unmatched. For the CDR3, the DNA is TGTGCCAGCTCACCCGAGGGACTAGCGTTCTACGAGCAGTACTTC. It codes for CASSPEGLAFYEQYF.

The rearrangement links TRBV6-5 to TRBJ2-3; D ambiguous. V was shortened by 8 bases and J by 5 bases, with 14 bases between the two germline ends. The CDR3 contains 13 residues. Germline CDR1 is MNHEY and CDR2 is SVGAGI. CDR3 bases: TGTGCCAGCTCTCCACGGGTAGGAGATACGCAGTATTTT. Encoded protein: CASSPRVGDTQYF.

The rearrangement joins TRBV6-5 to TRBJ2-7; unclear D gene. Germline CDR1 MNHEY, CDR2 SVGAGI. CDR3 size: 12 residues. With 5 bases removed from V and 0 bases from J, the gap between germline ends came to 5 bases. CDR3 DNA sequence: TGTGCCAGCAGTGGCCCCTCCTACGAGCAGTACTTC. Protein: CASSGPSYEQYF.

This clone showed up just once. The V gene is TRBV18, the J gene TRBJ2-3; D may be TRBD1 (6 bases). The V gene lost 4 bases and the J gene lost 2 bases, with 10 bases spanning the gap. Germline V lookup: CDR1 KGHSH, CDR2 LQKENI. This CDR3 has 14 amino acids. The CDR3: CASSLRTDTDTQYF. Here the CDR3 DNA reads TGTGCCAGCTCACTCCGGACAGACACAGATACGCAGTATTTT.

The rearrangement uses TRBV11-2 and TRBJ2-7, with D possibly matching TRBD1 (6 bases). V lost 1 base, J lost 3 bases, and 13 bases lay in between. Germline assignment: CDR1 SGHAT and CDR2 FQNNGV. CDR3 length equals 15 residues. The CDR3 spells CASSLALDSYYEQYF. The CDR3 nucleotides are TGTGCCAGCAGCTTAGCCCTGGACAGTTACTACGAGCAGTACTTC.

This rearrangement joins TRBV7-2 to TRBJ1-5; D is undetermined. The germline gives CDR1 SGHTA, CDR2 FQGNSA. The CDR3 contains 16 residues. Between the trimmed V and J ends, which lost 0 bases and 1 base, there was a span of 10 bases. CDR3 amino acids: CASSLAAGLSNQPQHF. DNA of the CDR3: TGTGCCAGCAGCTTAGCCGCGGGTCTCAGCAATCAGCCCCAGCATTTT.

This chain connects TRBV13 to TRBJ1-3; D unresolved. Germline CDR1 is PRHDT and CDR2 is FYEKMQ (reference sequence). V lost 10 bases and J lost 0, with 13 bases in between. The CDR3 runs 14 residues. The CDR3 spells CATSDRSSGNTIYF. The CDR3 coding sequence is TGTGCCACCTCCGATAGGAGCTCTGGAAACACCATATATTTT.

V is TRBV9 and J is TRBJ1-1; weak D call: TRBD1 (5 bases). Germline CDR1 SGDLS, CDR2 YYNGEE. There are 15 residues in the CDR3. V lost 0 bases and J 0 bases, leaving 9 bases between the germline ends. The CDR3 region is CASSVGGGMNTEAFF. For the CDR3, the DNA is TGTGCCAGCAGCGTAGGGGGGGGAATGAACACTGAAGCTTTCTTT.

The chain is built from TRBV6-6 and TRBJ1-1; the D gene is possibly TRBD1 (6 bases). This CDR3 has 13 residues. The ends were cut back, 5 bases at V and 5 bases at J, with 12 bases in the middle. In germline, CDR1 is MNHNY, CDR2 SVGAGI (reference sequence). CDR3 DNA: TGTGCCAGCAGTGGATCAGGGGAAACTGAAGCTTTCTTT. Its translation is CASSGSGETEAFF.

This chain uses TRBV19 with TRBJ1-5, with 7 bases aligning to TRBD1. The V gene end was trimmed by 9 bases and the J gene end by 1 base; junction bases not matched to a gene: 12. CDR3 length: 16 residues. The germline V gene has CDR1 LNHDA and CDR2 SQIVND (reference sequence). The CDR3 sequence is CASRVGGLGSNQPQHF. CDR3 DNA sequence: TGTGCCAGCCGGGTAGGGGGCCTCGGAAGCAATCAGCCCCAGCATTTT.

A few counts support this clone. J is TRBJ1-1 and V is TRBV7-2; D call uncertain. The CDR3 sequence is 12 residues long. Germline V gene sequence: CDR1 SGHTA, CDR2 FQGNSA. The V end lost 9 bases, the J end lost 4 bases, and 12 bases lay between the germline ends. The CDR3 DNA reads as TGTGCCAGTAGTCCTGGTTTCACTGAAGCTTTCTTT. It is translated as CASSPGFTEAFF.

This clone was counted a single time. This sequence joins TRBV6-5 and TRBJ2-1; tentatively, D is TRBD2 (5 bases). The CDR3 is 16 residues long. Germline V gene lookup returns CDR1 MNHEY and CDR2 SVGAGI. V lost 2 bases to trimming and J lost 7 bases, with 18 bases between them. CDR3 DNA sequence: TGTGCCAGCAGTTACGTGCGGCCTAATTCGGGGAATGAGCAGTTCTTC. Translation gives CASSYVRPNSGNEQFF.

The chain employs TRBV5-1 and TRBJ2-7, with a weak D call TRBD2 (7 bases). Deletions cut 1 base from V and 2 bases from J, with 13 bases between. This CDR3 has 15 amino acids. CDR1 SGHRS and CDR2 YFSETQ come from the germline V gene. The CDR3 protein is CASSLSFGGPYEQYF. CDR3 sequence (DNA): TGCGCCAGCAGCTTGTCTTTCGGGGGGCCCTACGAGCAGTACTTC.

This chain uses TRBV11-3 with TRBJ2-7; perhaps TRBD2 as D (6 bases). From germline, CDR1 is SGHNT and CDR2 YENEEA. V lost 5 bases and J lost 1, with 12 bases in between. The CDR3 spans 14 residues. The CDR3 DNA reads as TGTGCCAGCAGCAAATTCGGGGGATCCTACGAGCAGTACTTC. Its protein is CASSKFGGSYEQYF.

V and J are TRBV19 and TRBJ2-6; weak D call: TRBD1 (5 bases). The V and J ends lost 7 bases and 0 bases respectively, with 16 bases between them. The germline gives CDR1 LNHDA, CDR2 SQIVND (reference sequence). The CDR3 has 17 amino acids. The chain's CDR3 is CASNQDTFFSGANVLTF. Here the CDR3 DNA reads TGTGCCAGTAACCAGGACACCTTCTTCTCTGGGGCCAACGTCCTGACTTTC. The variable domain in full, completed from reference TRBV19 and TRBJ2-6, reads DGGITQSPKYLFRKEGQNVTLSCEQNLNHDAMYWYRQDPGQGLRLIYYSQIVNDFQKGDIAEGYSVSREKKESFPLTVTSAQKNPTAFYLCASNQDTFFSGANVLTFGAGSRLTVL.

This rearrangement joins TRBV6-5 to TRBJ2-7; the match to TRBD1 covers 9 bases. CDR1 MNHEY and CDR2 SVGAGI come from the germline V gene. Unmatched junction bases numbered 8, after V lost 10 bases and J lost 7 bases. CDR3 size: 12 residues. The CDR3 DNA follows: TGTGCCACCTGGACAGGGGCAGGAGAGCAGTACTTC. Residues: CATWTGAGEQYF.

The J gene is TRBJ1-1, the V gene TRBV5-1, with TRBD1 identical over 8 bases. The CDR3 sequence is 15 residues long. V lost 7 bases and J lost 4; bases outside the gene matches: 12. Germline lookup yields CDR1 SGHRS and CDR2 YFSETQ. Here the CDR3 DNA reads TGCGCCAGCGTGGACGACAGGGGAGTAAGCACTGAAGCTTTCTTT. It is translated as CASVDDRGVSTEAFF.

The J gene is TRBJ2-5, the V gene TRBV7-2, with a tentative D call TRBD1 (5 bases). This CDR3 has 16 amino acids. CDR1 SGHTA and CDR2 FQGNSA come from the germline V gene. V gave up 5 bases and J gave up 5 bases, with 21 bases separating them. Written as DNA, the CDR3 is TGTGCCAGCAGCCGAGGACATGGCAAGGCTGAGGAGACCCAGTACTTC. It is translated as CASSRGHGKAEETQYF.

DNA for the CDR3: TGTGCCAGCCCCGGGACAGGGAGCTACGAGCAGTACTTC. It specifies CASPGTGSYEQYF. V and J are TRBV6-1 and TRBJ2-7, with 9 bases lining up with TRBD1. This CDR3 is 13 amino acids long. The V and J ends lost 8 bases and 3 bases, in that order; junction bases with no gene match: 5. Per germline, CDR1 MNHNS and CDR2 SASEGT.